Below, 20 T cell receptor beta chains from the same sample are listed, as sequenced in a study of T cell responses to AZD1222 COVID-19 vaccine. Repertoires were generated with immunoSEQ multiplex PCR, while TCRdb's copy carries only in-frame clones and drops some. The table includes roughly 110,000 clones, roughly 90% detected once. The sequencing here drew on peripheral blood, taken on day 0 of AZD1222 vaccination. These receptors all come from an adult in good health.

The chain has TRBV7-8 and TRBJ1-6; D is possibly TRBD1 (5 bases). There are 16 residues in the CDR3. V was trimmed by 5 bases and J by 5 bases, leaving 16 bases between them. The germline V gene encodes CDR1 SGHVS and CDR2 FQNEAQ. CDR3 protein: CASSPRWGVNNSPLHF. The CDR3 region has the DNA TGTGCCAGCAGCCCTCGATGGGGGGTTAATAATTCACCCCTCCACTTT.

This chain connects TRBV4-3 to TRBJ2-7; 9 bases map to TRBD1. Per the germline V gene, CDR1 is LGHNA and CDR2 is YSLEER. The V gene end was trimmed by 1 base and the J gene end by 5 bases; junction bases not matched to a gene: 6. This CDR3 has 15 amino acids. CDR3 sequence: CASSQGRDRANEQYF. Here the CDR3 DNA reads TGCGCCAGCAGCCAAGGGAGGGACAGGGCCAACGAGCAGTACTTC.

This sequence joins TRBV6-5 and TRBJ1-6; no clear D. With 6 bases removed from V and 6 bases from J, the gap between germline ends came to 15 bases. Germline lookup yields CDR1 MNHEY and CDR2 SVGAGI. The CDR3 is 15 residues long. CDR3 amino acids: CASSYRDSGNSPLHF. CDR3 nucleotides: TGTGCCAGCAGCTACCGGGATAGTGGTAATTCACCCCTCCACTTT.

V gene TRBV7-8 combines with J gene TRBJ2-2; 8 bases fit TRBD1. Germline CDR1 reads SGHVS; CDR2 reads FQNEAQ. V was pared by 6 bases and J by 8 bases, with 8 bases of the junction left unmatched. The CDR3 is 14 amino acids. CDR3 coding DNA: TGTGCCAGCAGACCGACAGGGGTAGGAGGGGAGCTGTTTTTT. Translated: CASRPTGVGGELFF. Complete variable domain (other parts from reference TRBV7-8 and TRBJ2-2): GAGVSQSPRYKVAKRGQDVALRCDPISGHVSLFWYQQALGQGPEFLTYFQNEAQLDKSGLPSDRFFAERPEGSVSTLKIQRTQQEDSAVYLCASRPTGVGGELFFGEGSRLTVL.

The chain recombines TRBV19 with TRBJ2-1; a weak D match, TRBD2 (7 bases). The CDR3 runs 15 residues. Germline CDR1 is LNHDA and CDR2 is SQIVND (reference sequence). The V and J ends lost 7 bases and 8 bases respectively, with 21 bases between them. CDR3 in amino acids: CASKGGSHRVHEQFF. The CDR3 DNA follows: TGTGCCAGTAAGGGGGGGTCTCACAGGGTTCATGAGCAGTTCTTC.

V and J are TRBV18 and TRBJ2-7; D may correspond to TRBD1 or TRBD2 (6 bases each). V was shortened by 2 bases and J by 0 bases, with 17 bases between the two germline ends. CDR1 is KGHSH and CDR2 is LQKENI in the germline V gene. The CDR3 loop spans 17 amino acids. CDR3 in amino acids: CASSPTSSGGSSYEQYF. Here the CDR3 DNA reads TGTGCCAGCTCACCAACCAGCTCCGGGGGCAGCTCCTACGAGCAGTACTTC.

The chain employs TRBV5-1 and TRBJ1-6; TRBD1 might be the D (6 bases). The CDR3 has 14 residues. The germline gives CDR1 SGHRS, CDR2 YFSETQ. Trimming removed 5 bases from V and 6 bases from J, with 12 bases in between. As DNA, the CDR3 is TGCGCCAGCAGTATGTGGGGGGCTAATTCACCCCTCCACTTT. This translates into CASSMWGANSPLHF.

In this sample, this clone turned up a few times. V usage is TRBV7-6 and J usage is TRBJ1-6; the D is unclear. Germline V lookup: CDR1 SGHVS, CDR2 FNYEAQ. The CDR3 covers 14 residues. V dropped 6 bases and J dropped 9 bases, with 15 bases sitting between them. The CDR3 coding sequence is TGTGCCAGCAGAAACGAGGGTCATACTTCACCCCTCCACTTT. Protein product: CASRNEGHTSPLHF.

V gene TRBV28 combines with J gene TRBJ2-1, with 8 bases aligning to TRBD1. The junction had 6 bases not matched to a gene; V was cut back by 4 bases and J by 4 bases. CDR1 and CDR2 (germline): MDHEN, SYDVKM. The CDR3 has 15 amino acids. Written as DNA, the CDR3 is TGTGCCAGCAGTTCGGACAGGGTTTCTTACAATGAGCAGTTCTTC. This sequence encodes CASSSDRVSYNEQFF.

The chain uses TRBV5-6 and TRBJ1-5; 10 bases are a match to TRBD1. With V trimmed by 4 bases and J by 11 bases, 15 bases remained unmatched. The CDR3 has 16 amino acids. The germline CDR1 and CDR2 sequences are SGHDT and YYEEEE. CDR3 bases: TGTGCCAGCAGCCCTCGACAGGGGGCATTCCCAGGGACCCAGCATTTT. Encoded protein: CASSPRQGAFPGTQHF. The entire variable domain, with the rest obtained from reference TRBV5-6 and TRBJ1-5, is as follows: DAGVTQSPTHLIKTRGQQVTLRCSPKSGHDTVSWYQQALGQGPQFIFQYYEEEERQRGNFPDRFSGHQFPNYSSELNVNALLLGDSALYLCASSPRQGAFPGTQHFGDGTRLSIL.

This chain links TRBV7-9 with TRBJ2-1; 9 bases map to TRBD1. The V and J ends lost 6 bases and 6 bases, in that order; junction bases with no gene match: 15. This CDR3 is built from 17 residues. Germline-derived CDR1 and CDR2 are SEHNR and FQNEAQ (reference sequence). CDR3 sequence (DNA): TGTGCCAGCAGTACATCCCTGACCGGGACAGGGTTCAATGAGCAGTTCTTC. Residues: CASSTSLTGTGFNEQFF.

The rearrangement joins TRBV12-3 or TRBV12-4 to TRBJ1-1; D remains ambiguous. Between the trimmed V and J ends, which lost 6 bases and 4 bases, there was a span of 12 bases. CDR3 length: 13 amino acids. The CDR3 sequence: CASSYRERTEAFF. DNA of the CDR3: TGTGCCAGCAGCTACCGGGAGCGCACTGAAGCTTTCTTT.

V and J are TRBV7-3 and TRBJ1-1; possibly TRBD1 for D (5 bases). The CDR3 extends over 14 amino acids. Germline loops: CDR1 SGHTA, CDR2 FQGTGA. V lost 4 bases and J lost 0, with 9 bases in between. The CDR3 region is CASSSQGMNTEAFF. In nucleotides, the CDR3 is TGTGCCAGCAGCTCCCAGGGTATGAACACTGAAGCTTTCTTT.

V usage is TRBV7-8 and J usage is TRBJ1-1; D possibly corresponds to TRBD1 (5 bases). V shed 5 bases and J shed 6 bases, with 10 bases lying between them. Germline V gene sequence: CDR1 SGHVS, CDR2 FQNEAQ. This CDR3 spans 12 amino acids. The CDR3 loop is CASSPRGSEAFF. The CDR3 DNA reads TGTGCCAGCAGCCCGAGGGGCTCTGAAGCTTTCTTT.

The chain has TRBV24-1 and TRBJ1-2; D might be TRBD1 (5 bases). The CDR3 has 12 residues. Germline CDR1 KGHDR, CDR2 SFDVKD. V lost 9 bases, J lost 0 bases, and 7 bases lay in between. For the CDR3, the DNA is TGTGCCACCTCGACAGCTAACTATGGCTACACCTTC. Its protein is CATSTANYGYTF.

The CDR3: CASSMDVSNEQFF. The CDR3, as DNA: TGTGCCAGTAGTATGGATGTGTCTAATGAGCAGTTCTTC. This rearrangement joins TRBV19 to TRBJ2-1; no reliable D call. The CDR3 is 13 amino acids. Looked up from germline, CDR1 is LNHDA and CDR2 is SQIVND (reference sequence). The V gene lost 3 bases and the J gene lost 7 bases, with 10 bases spanning the gap.

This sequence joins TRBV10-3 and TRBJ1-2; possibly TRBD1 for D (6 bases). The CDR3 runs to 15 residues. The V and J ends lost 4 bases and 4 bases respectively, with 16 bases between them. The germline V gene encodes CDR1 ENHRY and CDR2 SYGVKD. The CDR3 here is CAISAPTGFGYGYTF. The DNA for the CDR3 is TGTGCCATCAGTGCCCCTACAGGGTTTGGCTATGGCTACACCTTC.

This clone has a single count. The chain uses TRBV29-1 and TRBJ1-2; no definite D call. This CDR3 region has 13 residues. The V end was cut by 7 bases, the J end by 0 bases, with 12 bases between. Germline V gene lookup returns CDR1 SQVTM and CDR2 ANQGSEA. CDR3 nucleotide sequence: TGCAGCGCACATCCGCCTTCTAACTATGGCTACACCTTC. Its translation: CSAHPPSNYGYTF.

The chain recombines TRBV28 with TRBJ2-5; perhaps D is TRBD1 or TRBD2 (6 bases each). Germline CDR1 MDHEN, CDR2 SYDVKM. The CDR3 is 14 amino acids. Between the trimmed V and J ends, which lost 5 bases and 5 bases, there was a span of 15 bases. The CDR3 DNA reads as TGTGCCAGCAGTCCCCGACTAGGGGGGGAGACCCAGTACTTC. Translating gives CASSPRLGGETQYF.

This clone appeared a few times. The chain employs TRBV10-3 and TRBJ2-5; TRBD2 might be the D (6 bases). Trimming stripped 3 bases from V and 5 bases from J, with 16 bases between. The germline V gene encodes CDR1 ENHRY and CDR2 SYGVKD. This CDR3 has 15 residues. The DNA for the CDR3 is TGTGCCATCAGTGAACCGGGACTGGAGGTGGAGACCCAGTACTTC. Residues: CAISEPGLEVETQYF.